This T cell receptor beta chain stems from a study of Ad26.COV2.S vaccination and SARS-CoV-2 variants. The wider study: Ad26.COV2.S, an intramuscular injection, was given once or twice 56 days apart.

Only in-frame clones appear in the TCRdb table, and some are missing; sequencing was by immunoSEQ multiplex PCR. The profile shows a few hundred thousand clones, more than 80% of them singletons. CDR3 length: 11 amino acids. V lost 3 bases to trimming and J lost 5 bases, with 4 bases between them. As to treatment: some 20 received Ad26.COV2.S at low or high dose, single or two shots; about 5 received placebo; per-sample allocation not given. Collection of the samples took place on day 63 after the first injection of vaccine or placebo. Turning to this clone: Its specificity is not known. The sample has other DNA sequences that encode this CDR3 too.

Study-wide results and caveats: Across vaccine and placebo recipients, the breadth of non-spike TCRs was similar.

The sequence was obtained from a person between 18 and 60 years old who received the Ad26.COV2.S COVID-19 vaccine or a placebo. The chain combines TRBV12-3 or TRBV12-4 with TRBJ1-1; D not resolved. Sequencing was performed on peripheral blood, taken in a trial of Ad26.COV2.S vaccine versus placebo. CDR3 in amino acids: CASSLETEAFF. DNA for the CDR3: TGTGCCAGCAGTTTGGAGACTGAAGCTTTCTTT.